The 15 T cell receptor beta chains given below trace back to one sample, sequenced in a study of shared clonotypes between healthy human individuals. Sequencing was performed with immunoSEQ multiplex PCR; in TCRdb, only in-frame clones are kept and a portion is missing. The table lists under 1 million clones, approximately 92% of them singletons, with around 24% in the top ten. Naive CD8 populations comprised CD45RO-negative cells positively selected for CCR7, excluding terminally differentiated effector memory CD45RA+ cells. The sample comprised naive CD8+ T cells sorted from blood. These receptors were taken from a man aged 25 to 40 in good health.

The chain is built from TRBV11-2 and TRBJ1-1, with a possible D match to TRBD1 (6 bases). Looked up from germline, CDR1 is SGHAT and CDR2 is FQNNGV. Trimming took off 4 bases at V and 8 bases at J, with 11 bases between the two ends. This CDR3 has 12 amino acids. The CDR3 reads CASSYLTGEAFF. The CDR3, as DNA: TGTGCCAGCAGCTACCTGACAGGCGAAGCTTTCTTT.

The V and J genes are TRBV27 and TRBJ2-7, with 9 bases matching TRBD1. V lost 1 base, J lost 5 bases, and 0 bases stayed unmatched. The CDR3 is 13 amino acids. Germline V gives CDR1 MNHEY, CDR2 SMNVEV (reference sequence). The CDR3 here is CASSLYRGHEQYF. In DNA, the CDR3 is TGTGCCAGCAGTTTATACAGGGGGCACGAGCAGTACTTC.

This clone was seen a few times. V usage is TRBV27 and J usage is TRBJ2-7; no reliable D call. Per the germline V gene, CDR1 is MNHEY and CDR2 is SMNVEV (reference sequence). This CDR3 is 12 amino acids long. Trimming cost V 10 bases and J 7 bases, with 17 bases left between them. The CDR3 is CATLTESREQYF. The CDR3 DNA reads TGTGCCACCCTAACGGAAAGTAGGGAGCAGTACTTC.

The V gene is TRBV27, the J gene TRBJ2-7, with 10 bases that match TRBD2. CDR3 length equals 16 residues. Germline values: CDR1 MNHEY, CDR2 SMNVEV (reference sequence). V was clipped by 4 bases and J by 0 bases; unmatched bases: 6. CDR3 sequence: CASSSRTSGFSYEQYF. The CDR3 bases are TGTGCCAGCAGTTCAAGGACTAGCGGTTTCTCCTACGAGCAGTACTTC.

The rearrangement uses TRBV28 and TRBJ2-7; D is undetermined. V lost 7 bases and J lost 7, with 14 bases in between. Germline V CDR1 and CDR2: MDHEN, SYDVKM. The CDR3 spans 12 residues. The CDR3 loop is CASTFGLGEQYF. The CDR3 DNA is TGTGCCAGCACCTTCGGGCTAGGGGAGCAGTACTTC.

Only one count was recorded for this clone. The chain has TRBV7-2 and TRBJ1-1, with 10 bases that match TRBD1. Looked up from germline, CDR1 is SGHTA and CDR2 is FQGNSA. This CDR3 contains 17 residues. V lost 4 bases to trimming and J lost 0 bases; unmatched junction nucleotides: 8. In nucleotides, the CDR3 is TGTGCCAGCAGCTCGCTGACAGGGGGCGGGATGAACACTGAAGCTTTCTTT. Encoded protein: CASSSLTGGGMNTEAFF.

CDR3 coding DNA: TGTGCCAGCAGCCAAGGAAGGGGATATACAGATACGCAGTATTTT. It encodes CASSQGRGYTDTQYF. The V and J genes are TRBV11-2 and TRBJ2-3; D may be TRBD1 (5 bases). Trimming pared 5 bases from V and 3 bases from J, leaving 15 bases between. The CDR3 runs 15 residues. Looked up from germline, CDR1 is SGHAT and CDR2 is FQNNGV. The variable domain in full, completed from reference TRBV11-2 and TRBJ2-3, reads EAGVAQSPRYKIIEKRQSVAFWCNPISGHATLYWYQQILGQGPKLLIQFQNNGVVDDSQLPKDRFSAERLKGVDSTLKIQPAKLEDSAVYLCASSQGRGYTDTQYFGPGTRLTVL.

This chain joins TRBV5-1 and TRBJ2-7; D is perhaps TRBD2 (6 bases). The V gene's germline CDR1 is SGHRS and CDR2 YFSETQ. This CDR3 is built from 14 residues. Trimming removed 0 bases from V and 5 bases from J, with 12 bases in between. The CDR3 DNA reads TGCGCCAGCAGCTTGGCCGTGGGACTCCACGAGCAGTACTTC. This encodes CASSLAVGLHEQYF.

The CDR3 DNA sequence: TGTGCCAGCAGCTGGGACAGATCCTTTCATGGCTACACCTTC. It yields the protein CASSWDRSFHGYTF. The rearrangement joins TRBV5-5 to TRBJ1-2; 7 bases line up with TRBD1. V lost 3 bases, J lost 6 bases, and 8 bases stayed unmatched. Germline V CDR1 and CDR2: SGHKS, YYEKEE (reference sequence). This CDR3 contains 14 residues.

The V and J genes are TRBV5-4 and TRBJ2-2; TRBD2 matches 9 bases. CDR1 and CDR2 from the germline V gene are SGHNT and YYREEE (reference sequence). V was pared by 4 bases and J by 5 bases, with 9 bases of the junction left unmatched. The CDR3 extends over 16 amino acids. CDR3 amino acids: CASSLSGSVVTGELFF. DNA of the CDR3: TGTGCCAGCAGCCTTAGCGGGAGCGTCGTAACCGGGGAGCTGTTTTTT.

This chain joins TRBV5-1 and TRBJ2-1; 7 positions agree with TRBD2. The CDR3 has 15 residues. Looked up from germline, CDR1 is SGHRS and CDR2 is YFSETQ. Germline trimming cut 0 bases from V and 7 bases from J; bases unmatched to any gene: 7. As DNA, the CDR3 is TGCGCCAGCAGCTTGGTGGGTCCGCGGGGGAATGAGCAGTTCTTC. Protein: CASSLVGPRGNEQFF.

J is TRBJ1-4 and V is TRBV27, with no clear D. Trimming removed 4 bases from V and 4 bases from J, with 13 bases in between. The CDR3 totals 15 residues. CDR1 is MNHEY and CDR2 is SMNVEV in the germline V gene (reference sequence). The CDR3 is CASSSRPGGNEKLFF. CDR3 nucleotides: TGTGCCAGCAGTTCCCGGCCGGGCGGTAATGAAAAACTGTTTTTT.

The V and J genes are TRBV9 and TRBJ2-1, with D possibly being TRBD2 (6 bases). V lost 0 bases and J lost 8, with 15 bases in between. Germline lookup yields CDR1 SGDLS and CDR2 YYNGEE. This CDR3 region has 15 residues. CDR3 in amino acids: CASSVEFGRDYEQFF. Here the CDR3 DNA reads TGTGCCAGCAGCGTAGAGTTCGGGAGAGACTATGAGCAGTTCTTC.

The rearrangement links TRBV11-2 to TRBJ2-3, with 11 bases matching TRBD1. The J segment lost 2 bases and the V segment lost 6 bases, leaving 7 bases of the junction unmatched. The CDR3 extends over 16 amino acids. Germline lookup yields CDR1 SGHAT and CDR2 FQNNGV. The CDR3 sequence is CASRIGTGGHTDTQYF. The CDR3 region has the DNA TGTGCCAGCAGAATAGGGACAGGGGGTCACACAGATACGCAGTATTTT.

About this clone: Different DNA sequences within this sample yield the same CDR3. The chain employs TRBV29-1 and TRBJ2-1; no firm D call. The CDR3 totals 10 residues. Germline lookup yields CDR1 SQVTM and CDR2 ANQGSEA. V gave up 4 bases and J gave up 10 bases, with 8 bases separating them. DNA of the CDR3: TGCAGCGTTGGTGGGGTCGAGCAGTTCTTC. Its translation: CSVGGVEQFF.